What follows is one T cell receptor (beta chain) and its context. These data belong to a study of blood T cell repertoires in COVID-19. Looking at the study overall: In each case, the material was cDNA or gDNA derived from T cells, B-cell-depleted T cells, or PBMCs.

TCRdb keeps only in-frame clones here, not all; method: immunoSEQ multiplex PCR. The sample has around 250,000 clones; around 87% are singletons. The germline V gene encodes CDR1 MGHRA and CDR2 YSYEKL. This CDR3 region has 15 residues. Trimming cost V 3 bases and J 3 bases; bases outside gene matches: 3. Participant ages covered roughly 18 to 90 years across around 25 US areas. The rearrangement joins TRBV4-1 to TRBJ2-7, with TRBD1 matching 12 bases. The source material was PBMCs or T cells enriched from blood (not recorded which). This sequence was found in a woman between 50 and 59 years old who had recovered from COVID-19. The CDR3 DNA is TGCGCCAGCAGCCATGGGACAGGGGGCTTCTACGAGCAGTACTTC. Translation: CASSHGTGGFYEQYF.